A selection of T cell receptor beta chains follows, all from one sample in a study of CD8 T cells in ankylosing spondylitis. TCRdb fed the 5' RACE reads into MiXCR, producing one record per CDR3 protein. Of hundreds of thousands of distinct CDR3 sequences listed, more than 15% were seen once; the top ten hold approximately 0.97%. The sequenced sample was blood, either unsorted or a sorted T cell fraction (not recorded which). The source is a male donor with ankylosing spondylitis. CDR3s include the opening cysteine and the closing phenylalanine or tryptophan. The D gene is left open where the match is weak. A row's size may be missing; if present it is once, few, many or a size class.

TRBV6-2/TRBV6-3	NA	few	TRBJ2-1	CASTTPGSESYNEQFF	TGTGCCAGCACCACCCCGGGATCCGAATCCTACAATGAGCAGTTCTTC
TRBV5-1	TRBD1	few	TRBJ2-2	CASSFGDRVTGELFF	TGCGCCAGCAGCTTCGGGGACAGGGTCACCGGGGAGCTGTTTTTT
TRBV3-1	TRBD2	NA	TRBJ2-7	CASSPGGRPRDF	TGTGCCAGCAGCCCGGGAGGACGCCCCCGGGACTTC
TRBV9	TRBD1	many	TRBJ1-2	CASSVSPGQANYGYTF	TGTGCCAGCAGCGTATCCCCGGGACAGGCTAACTATGGCTACACCTTC
TRBV2	TRBD1	many	TRBJ1-3	CASGQGRAGGGGNTIYF	TGTGCCAGCGGACAAGGCCGGGCAGGGGGCGGTGGAAACACCATATATTTT
TRBV7-2	NA	NA	TRBJ2-1	CASSLARDEQFF	TGTGCCAGCAGCTTAGCAAGGGATGAGCAGTTCTTC
TRBV7-8	NA	NA	TRBJ2-6	CASSYPPSSGANVLTF	TGTGCCAGCAGCTACCCTCCTTCCTCTGGGGCCAACGTCCTGACTTTC
TRBV30	TRBD1	NA	TRBJ1-2	CAWSGDRQAGNYGYTF	TGTGCCTGGAGTGGGGACAGGCAGGCCGGGAACTATGGCTACACCTTC
TRBV5-1	NA	few	TRBJ2-5	CASSFTQETQYF	TGCGCCAGCAGCTTTACCCAAGAGACCCAGTACTTC
TRBV5-1	TRBD1	NA	TRBJ2-2	CASSYGTVLGELFF	TGCGCCAGCAGCTACGGGACAGTACTCGGGGAGCTGTTTTTT
TRBV12-3/TRBV12-4	NA	many	TRBJ2-1	CASSFEADNEQFF	TGTGCCAGCAGTTTTGAGGCAGACAATGAGCAGTTCTTC
TRBV7-6	TRBD2	NA	TRBJ2-7	CASSRTSGTFVEQYF	TGTGCCAGCAGCCGGACTAGCGGAACGTTTGTCGAGCAGTACTTC
TRBV5-5	NA	many	TRBJ1-5	CASSLDGGLEPQHF	TGTGCCAGCAGCTTGGACGGGGGGCTGGAGCCCCAGCATTTT
TRBV2	TRBD2	NA	TRBJ2-3	CASTPTAGGDTQYF	TGTGCCAGCACCCCGACAGCGGGGGGAGATACGCAGTATTTT
TRBV7-8	NA	many	TRBJ2-1	CASSPSTYNNEQFF	TGTGCCAGCAGCCCTAGTACCTATAACAATGAGCAGTTCTTC
TRBV30	NA	few	TRBJ1-1	CALESIPSIGTEAFF	TGTGCCCTGGAGAGCATTCCCTCGATCGGCACTGAAGCTTTCTTT
TRBV6-1	NA	NA	TRBJ1-2	CASSQTGTGSYGYTF	TGTGCCAGCAGTCAAACCGGGACGGGGTCCTATGGCTACACCTTC
TRBV3-1	NA	NA	TRBJ1-1	CASSQVGGAAFF	TGTGCCAGCAGCCAAGTGGGGGGAGCAGCTTTCTTT